The entry below describes one TCR beta chain. Antigen unknown. This sample stems from a study of graft-versus-host responses after intestinal transplantation. For the study at large: Transplants were multivisceral, liver-intestinal, or isolated intestinal. Recipients uniformly received anti-thymocyte globulin induction, followed by tacrolimus and steroids for around 3 years. The study, taken as a whole, reports: Recipient marrow contained GvH clones, some of which appeared first in ileum or blood. Circulating GvH clone levels at their peak were associated with HvG declines (early post-transplant).

Method: immunoSEQ multiplex PCR; TCRdb's copy keeps in-frame clones and lacks some. The data show 70,000 to 100,000 clones, 85% to 90% seen once. The clonotype originates from a human donor who received an intestinal transplant. The input for sequencing was unstimulated CD4+ T cells sorted from spleen or lymph node cells, taken before intestinal transplant.

The CDR3 region is CASTLLGWTDSKDTQYF. The CDR3 region has the DNA TGTGCCAGCACCCTCTTAGGGTGGACCGACAGTAAAGATACGCAGTATTTT. The chain recombines TRBV5-6 with TRBJ2-3, with D perhaps matching TRBD1 (5 bases). The V gene lost 6 bases and the J gene lost 5 bases, with 25 bases spanning the gap. The CDR3 runs 17 residues. Germline V gene data show CDR1 as SGHDT and CDR2 as YYEEEE.